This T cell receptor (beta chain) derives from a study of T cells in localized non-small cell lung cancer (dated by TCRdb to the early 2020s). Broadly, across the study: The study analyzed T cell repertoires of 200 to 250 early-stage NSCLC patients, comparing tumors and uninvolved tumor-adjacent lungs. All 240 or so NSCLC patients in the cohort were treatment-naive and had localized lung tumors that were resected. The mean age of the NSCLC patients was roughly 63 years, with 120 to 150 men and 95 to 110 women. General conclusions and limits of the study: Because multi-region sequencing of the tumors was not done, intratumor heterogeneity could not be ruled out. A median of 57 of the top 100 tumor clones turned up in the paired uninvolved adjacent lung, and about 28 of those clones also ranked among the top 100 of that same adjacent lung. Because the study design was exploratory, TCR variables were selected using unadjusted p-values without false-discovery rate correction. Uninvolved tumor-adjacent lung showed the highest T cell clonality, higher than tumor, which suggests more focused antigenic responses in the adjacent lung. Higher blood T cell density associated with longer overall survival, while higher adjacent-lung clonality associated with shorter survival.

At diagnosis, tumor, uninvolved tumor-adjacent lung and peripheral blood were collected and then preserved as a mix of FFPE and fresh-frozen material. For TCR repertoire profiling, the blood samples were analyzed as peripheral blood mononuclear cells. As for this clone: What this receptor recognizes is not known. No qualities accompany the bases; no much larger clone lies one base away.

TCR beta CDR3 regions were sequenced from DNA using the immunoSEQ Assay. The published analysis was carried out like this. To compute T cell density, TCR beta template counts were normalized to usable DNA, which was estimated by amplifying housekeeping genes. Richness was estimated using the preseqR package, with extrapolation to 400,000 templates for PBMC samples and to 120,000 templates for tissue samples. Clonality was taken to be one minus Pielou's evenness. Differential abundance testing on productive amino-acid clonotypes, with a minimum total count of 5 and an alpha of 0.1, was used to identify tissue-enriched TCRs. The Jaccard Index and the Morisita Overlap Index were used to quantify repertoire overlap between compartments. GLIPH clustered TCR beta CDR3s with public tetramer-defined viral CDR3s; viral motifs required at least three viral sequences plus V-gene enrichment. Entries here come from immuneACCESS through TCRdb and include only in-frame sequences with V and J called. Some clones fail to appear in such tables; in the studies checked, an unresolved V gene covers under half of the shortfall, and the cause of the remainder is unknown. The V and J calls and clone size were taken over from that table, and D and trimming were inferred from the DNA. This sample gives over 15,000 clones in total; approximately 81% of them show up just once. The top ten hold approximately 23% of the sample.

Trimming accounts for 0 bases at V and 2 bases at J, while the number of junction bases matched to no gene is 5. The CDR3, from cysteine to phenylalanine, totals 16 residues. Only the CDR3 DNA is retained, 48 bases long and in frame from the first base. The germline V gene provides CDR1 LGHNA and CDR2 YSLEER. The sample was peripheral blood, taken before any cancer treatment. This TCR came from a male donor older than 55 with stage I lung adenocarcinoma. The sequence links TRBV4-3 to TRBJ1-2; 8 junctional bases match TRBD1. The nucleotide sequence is TGCGCCAGCAGCCAAGATCTGGCAGGGGGCAACTATGGCTACACCTTC. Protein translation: CASSQDLAGGNYGYTF.